Listed here are 2 T cell receptor beta chains from one sample, sequenced in a study of T cells in Graves' hyperthyroidism and ophthalmopathy. The CDR3 regions of TCR beta were amplified from RNA transcripts. RT-PCR in the first round (using the HTBI primer set) targeted the TCR CDR3. MiXCR was run by TCRdb on the multiplex PCR reads, yielding one entry per CDR3 protein. The sample yields about 480,000 distinct CDR3 sequences, approximately 25% seen once. Sample: blood. Receptor source: a woman aged 30 to 39 with Graves' ophthalmopathy.

This clonotype occurred many times. This sequence joins TRBV7-9 and TRBJ1-5; D gene uncertain. The V gene's germline CDR1 is SEHNR and CDR2 FQNEAQ (reference sequence). The CDR3 contains 13 residues. The ends were cut back, 2 bases at V and 4 bases at J, with 6 bases in the middle. CDR3 sequence reads: CASSLWRNQPQHF. The DNA for the CDR3 is TGTGCCAGCAGCTTATGGCGGAATCAGCCCCAGCATTTT.

This clonotype was detected ten times or more. The rearrangement links TRBV7-2 to TRBJ2-5; D unresolved. CDR3 length equals 12 residues. Per germline, CDR1 SGHTA and CDR2 FQGNSA. Trimming left V 5 bases short and J 2 bases short, with 6 bases between. The CDR3 DNA sequence: TGTGCCAGCAGCCCCTTTCAAGAGACCCAGTACTTC. It translates to CASSPFQETQYF.